The clone carrying this T cell receptor beta chain turned up a few times. Its specificity is not known. Preparation of the TCRbeta library used unique molecular identifiers. MiXCR, applied by TCRdb to the PCR reads, yields one record per CDR3 protein. The data show about 27,000 distinct CDR3 sequences, with roughly a sixth seen just once and around 33% held by the top ten. The germline V gene has CDR1 SGHKS and CDR2 YYEKEE (reference sequence). This CDR3 region has 13 residues. Deletions cut 4 bases from V and 8 bases from J, with 12 bases between. This record comes from a study of T-cell reconstitution after alpha-beta-depleted transplantation in children. Study results and limitations: The origin of high day-60 TCRbeta diversity in some patients lay in surviving recipient T cells and thymic progenitors. When one year had passed after transplant, most T-cell counts and diversity came from newly produced T cells. About two months after transplant, alpha-beta T cells reportedly came from several hundred expanded graft clones.

The material was PBMCs, mostly from graft donor cells, obtained 60 days after TCRalphabeta/CD19-depleted stem cell transplant. V and J are TRBV5-5 and TRBJ2-2; a weak D match, TRBD2 (6 bases). The TCR sequence derives from a male patient between 2 and 10 years old who had a stem cell transplant for acute lymphoblastic leukemia, so the T cells may come from the graft donor. CDR3 sequence: CASSQWDSGELFF. CDR3 coding DNA: TGTGCCAGCAGCCAATGGGACTCGGGGGAGCTGTTTTTT.